Listed below are T cell receptor beta chains from one sample, sequenced in a study of blood T cell repertoires in COVID-19. Measured with immunoSEQ multiplex PCR; TCRdb has only the in-frame clones, and not every one. Of roughly 320,000 clones in the sample, roughly 86% were seen once. Sequencing was done on a sample of peripheral blood. The receptor set was obtained from a woman aged 25 to 39 with COVID-19, enrolled during active disease. CDR3s include the opening cysteine and the closing phenylalanine or tryptophan. Fields, in order: J gene, clone size, D gene, V gene, CDR3 protein, CDR3 DNA. D genes are given only for firm matches. Clone size is given for some rows only: seen once, a few or many times, or a class if the clone is expanded.

j_gene: TRBJ1-2
abundance: .
d_gene: TRBD1
v_gene: TRBV24-1
CDR3aa: CATSDSSTGKGYTF
CDR3nt: TGTGCCACCAGTGATTCCTCGACAGGGAAAGGCTACACCTTC

j_gene: TRBJ1-2
abundance: .
d_gene: .
v_gene: TRBV6-5
CDR3aa: CASRGFTGFGYTF
CDR3nt: TGTGCCAGCAGGGGATTTACAGGGTTCGGCTACACCTTC

j_gene: TRBJ2-3
abundance: few
d_gene: .
v_gene: TRBV15
CDR3aa: CATSRDEGTDTQYF
CDR3nt: TGTGCCACCAGCAGAGACGAGGGCACAGATACGCAGTATTTT

j_gene: TRBJ1-2
abundance: few
d_gene: TRBD1
v_gene: TRBV3-1/TRBV3-2
CDR3aa: CASSQSRDRSYDGYTF
CDR3nt: TGTGCCAGCAGCCAATCCCGGGACAGGAGCTACGATGGCTACACCTTC

j_gene: TRBJ2-2
abundance: .
d_gene: TRBD1
v_gene: TRBV18
CDR3aa: CASSRQGDTGELFF
CDR3nt: TGTGCCAGCTCCCGACAGGGGGACACCGGGGAGCTGTTTTTT

j_gene: TRBJ2-5
abundance: .
d_gene: TRBD2
v_gene: TRBV6-6
CDR3aa: CASSYLAGGHETQYF
CDR3nt: TGTGCCAGCAGTTACCTAGCGGGGGGGCACGAGACCCAGTACTTC

j_gene: TRBJ1-6
abundance: .
d_gene: TRBD1
v_gene: TRBV5-1
CDR3aa: CASSLPTGSNSPLHF
CDR3nt: TGCGCCAGCAGCTTACCGACAGGGAGTAATTCACCCCTCCACTTT

j_gene: TRBJ1-1
abundance: .
d_gene: TRBD1
v_gene: TRBV6-5
CDR3aa: CASRSAGGLNTEAFF
CDR3nt: TGTGCCAGCAGGTCGGCAGGGGGCCTTAACACTGAAGCTTTCTTT

j_gene: TRBJ1-2
abundance: .
d_gene: .
v_gene: TRBV7-9
CDR3aa: CASSLLAGGPYGYTF
CDR3nt: TGTGCCAGCAGCTTATTGGCCGGCGGTCCCTATGGCTACACCTTC

j_gene: TRBJ2-7
abundance: .
d_gene: TRBD1
v_gene: TRBV5-1
CDR3aa: CASSLGDRSYEQYF
CDR3nt: TGCGCCAGCAGCTTGGGGGACAGGTCCTACGAGCAGTACTTC

j_gene: TRBJ1-2
abundance: .
d_gene: TRBD1
v_gene: TRBV2
CDR3aa: CASSGQGGKGGYTF
CDR3nt: TGTGCCAGCAGTGGACAGGGGGGAAAGGGAGGCTACACCTTC

j_gene: TRBJ1-2
abundance: .
d_gene: TRBD1
v_gene: TRBV3-1/TRBV3-2
CDR3aa: CASNQGPNRQGSGYGYTF
CDR3nt: TGTGCCAGCAACCAGGGGCCCAATCGACAGGGTTCGGGGTATGGCTACACCTTC

j_gene: TRBJ1-4
abundance: .
d_gene: .
v_gene: TRBV7-9
CDR3aa: CASSVTATNEKLFF
CDR3nt: TGTGCCAGCAGTGTGACAGCGACTAATGAAAAACTGTTTTTT

j_gene: TRBJ2-5
abundance: .
d_gene: .
v_gene: TRBV11-2
CDR3aa: CASSLRSGLQETQYF
CDR3nt: TGTGCCAGCAGCTTAAGATCAGGCCTGCAAGAGACCCAGTACTTC

j_gene: TRBJ2-3
abundance: .
d_gene: .
v_gene: TRBV11-3
CDR3aa: CASRSTFPTYTDTQYF
CDR3nt: TGTGCCAGCAGATCCACTTTCCCAACTTACACAGATACGCAGTATTTT

j_gene: TRBJ1-3
abundance: .
d_gene: TRBD1
v_gene: TRBV15
CDR3aa: CATSRGTGPEGNTIYF
CDR3nt: TGTGCCACCAGCAGAGGGACAGGGCCCGAGGGAAACACCATATATTTT

j_gene: TRBJ2-2
abundance: .
d_gene: .
v_gene: TRBV2
CDR3aa: CASSATRAVNTGELFF
CDR3nt: TGTGCCAGCAGTGCAACCAGGGCCGTGAACACCGGGGAGCTGTTTTTT

j_gene: TRBJ1-1
abundance: .
d_gene: .
v_gene: TRBV30
CDR3aa: CAWSPGGTEAFF
CDR3nt: TGTGCCTGGAGTCCCGGGGGCACTGAAGCTTTCTTT

j_gene: TRBJ1-6
abundance: .
d_gene: .
v_gene: TRBV15
CDR3aa: CATSRDRRNSPLHF
CDR3nt: TGTGCCACCAGCAGAGATCGCAGGAATTCACCCCTCCACTTT

j_gene: TRBJ1-2
abundance: .
d_gene: TRBD1
v_gene: TRBV10-3
CDR3aa: CAISTQGAEGYGYTF
CDR3nt: TGTGCCATCAGTACCCAGGGGGCTGAGGGCTATGGCTACACCTTC

j_gene: TRBJ1-1
abundance: once
d_gene: .
v_gene: TRBV6-2/TRBV6-3
CDR3aa: CASSYVPGEMNTEAFF
CDR3nt: TGTGCCAGCAGTTATGTACCAGGGGAAATGAACACTGAAGCTTTCTTT

j_gene: TRBJ1-3
abundance: .
d_gene: TRBD1
v_gene: TRBV7-8
CDR3aa: CASRQGLTSGNTIYF
CDR3nt: TGTGCCAGTCGACAGGGGCTTACTTCTGGAAACACCATATATTTT

j_gene: TRBJ1-1
abundance: .
d_gene: TRBD1
v_gene: TRBV5-1
CDR3aa: CASSLASTGGRWNTEAFF
CDR3nt: TGCGCCAGCAGCTTGGCCTCGACAGGGGGAAGGTGGAACACTGAAGCTTTCTTT

j_gene: TRBJ2-3
abundance: few
d_gene: .
v_gene: TRBV5-1
CDR3aa: CASSPGQTDTQYF
CDR3nt: TGCGCCAGCAGCCCAGGACAGACAGATACGCAGTATTTT

j_gene: TRBJ1-3
abundance: few
d_gene: .
v_gene: TRBV6-1
CDR3aa: CASSEDYRREANTIYF
CDR3nt: TGTGCCAGCAGTGAAGACTACCGAAGGGAGGCAAACACCATATATTTT

j_gene: TRBJ2-3
abundance: .
d_gene: TRBD1
v_gene: TRBV19
CDR3aa: CASRDRVSTDTQYF
CDR3nt: TGTGCCAGTAGGGACAGGGTTTCGACAGATACGCAGTATTTT

j_gene: TRBJ1-4
abundance: .
d_gene: .
v_gene: TRBV5-5
CDR3aa: CASSSPAGGEKLFF
CDR3nt: TGTGCCAGCAGCTCTCCGGCAGGTGGGGAAAAACTGTTTTTT

j_gene: TRBJ2-3
abundance: .
d_gene: TRBD2
v_gene: TRBV7-9
CDR3aa: CASSLGLAGVGSDTQYF
CDR3nt: TGTGCCAGCAGCCTTGGACTAGCGGGAGTCGGGAGCGATACGCAGTATTTT

j_gene: TRBJ1-5
abundance: .
d_gene: .
v_gene: TRBV28
CDR3aa: CASSFERVVPYSNQPQHF
CDR3nt: TGTGCCAGCAGTTTTGAAAGAGTCGTCCCCTATAGCAATCAGCCCCAGCATTTT

j_gene: TRBJ2-2
abundance: .
d_gene: .
v_gene: TRBV7-2
CDR3aa: CASSSDSGNTGELFF
CDR3nt: TGTGCCAGCAGCTCGGACAGTGGGAACACCGGGGAGCTGTTTTTT

j_gene: TRBJ2-1
abundance: .
d_gene: TRBD2
v_gene: TRBV7-2
CDR3aa: CASSLNGGLATNEQFF
CDR3nt: TGTGCCAGCAGCTTAAACGGGGGACTAGCGACAAATGAGCAGTTCTTC

j_gene: TRBJ1-1
abundance: .
d_gene: TRBD1
v_gene: TRBV10-3
CDR3aa: CASSGGTEAFF
CDR3nt: TGTGCCAGCTCAGGGGGCACTGAAGCTTTCTTT

j_gene: TRBJ1-3
abundance: .
d_gene: .
v_gene: TRBV5-5
CDR3aa: CASSLDVWGSGNTIYF
CDR3nt: TGTGCCAGCAGCTTGGACGTTTGGGGCTCCGGAAACACCATATATTTT